This TCR beta chain stems from a study of blood T cell repertoires in COVID-19. About the study: Sources were T cells, B-cell-depleted T cells, or PBMCs; the material itself was cDNA or gDNA.

This CDR3 is 15 amino acids long. Per germline, CDR1 SNHLY and CDR2 FYNNEI. V shed 3 bases and J shed 3 bases, with 11 bases lying between them. Authors' processing steps: Nucleated cell number was recorded as an estimate derived from reference gene primer amplification. Only in-frame clones appear in the TCRdb table, and some are missing; sequencing was by immunoSEQ multiplex PCR. D and trimming were read from the DNA, whereas the V and J calls and clone size are those reported in that table. The sample carries about 180,000 clones, around 83% recorded once. The chain joins TRBV2 to TRBJ2-2; weak D call: TRBD2 (6 bases). Sequencing used peripheral blood. The sequence was collected from a woman aged 25 to 39 with active or convalescent COVID-19. As DNA, the CDR3 is TGTGCCAGCAGTGAGAGGAGGGTTTACACCGGGGAGCTGTTTTTT. This gives the protein CASSERRVYTGELFF.